A single sample gave rise to the 26 T cell receptor beta chains below, sequenced in a study of T-cell reconstitution after alpha-beta-depleted transplantation in children. Researchers prepared the TCRbeta library using unique molecular identifiers, the study reports. TCRdb re-derived calls from the PCR reads in MiXCR, one entry per CDR3 protein. The repertoire includes 640,000 or so distinct CDR3 sequences, around a sixth of them detected once, and 1.1% sits in the top ten. The specimen comprised PBMCs from the stem cell graft donor, sampled from the stem cell graft. The source of these receptors is a human donor who donated a stem cell graft to a child with acute myeloid leukemia.

The chain couples TRBV7-9 to TRBJ2-3; D is uncertain. CDR1 SEHNR and CDR2 FQNEAQ come from the germline V gene (reference sequence). V lost 5 bases and J lost 3, with 12 bases in between. This CDR3 spans 14 amino acids. CDR3 coding DNA: TGTGCCAGCAGCCGGGCCAGAACTACAGATACGCAGTATTTT. Translation: CASSRARTTDTQYF. Variable domain in full (rest from reference TRBV7-9 and TRBJ2-3): DTGVSQNPRHKITKRGQNVTFRCDPISEHNRLYWYRQTLGQGPEFLTYFQNEAQLEKSRLLSDRFSAERPKGSFSTLEIQRTEQGDSAMYLCASSRARTTDTQYFGPGTRLTVL.

This clonotype was found many times. The chain combines TRBV4-3 with TRBJ2-1; 8 nucleotides line up with TRBD2. Trimming at V came to 1 base and at J to 4 bases, leaving 6 bases not matched to a gene. The V gene's germline CDR1 is LGHNA and CDR2 YSLEER. This CDR3 contains 16 residues. The CDR3 spells CASSQGLAPSYNEQFF. CDR3 in DNA: TGCGCCAGCAGCCAAGGACTAGCGCCATCTTACAATGAGCAGTTCTTC.

This rearrangement joins TRBV7-2 to TRBJ2-1; no firm D call. Trimming took off 0 bases at V and 9 bases at J, with 9 bases between the two ends. This CDR3 comprises 13 residues. CDR1 is SGHTA and CDR2 is FQGNSA in the germline V gene. CDR3 in DNA: TGTGCCAGCAGCTTAGCTTATAGGATTGAGCAGTTCTTC. Protein product: CASSLAYRIEQFF. Drawing the rest from reference TRBV7-2 and TRBJ2-1, the complete variable domain is GAGVSQSPSNKVTEKGKDVELRCDPISGHTALYWYRQSLGQGLEFLIYFQGNSAPDKSGLPSDRFSAERTGGSVSTLTIQRTQQEDSAVYLCASSLAYRIEQFFGPGTRLTVL.

This clonotype has a count of ten or more. J is TRBJ2-1 and V is TRBV7-3; D may be TRBD1 (6 bases). CDR1 is SGHTA, CDR2 FQGTGA, per germline. The CDR3 runs to 15 residues. Trimming removed 5 bases at V and 0 bases at J, with 11 bases between. CDR3 in amino acids: CASSRTANSYNEQFF. The CDR3 DNA follows: TGTGCCAGCAGCCGGACAGCCAACTCCTACAATGAGCAGTTCTTC.

This clonotype was observed many times. The chain joins TRBV29-1 to TRBJ1-1, with D maybe TRBD1 (5 bases). Trimming pared 8 bases from V and 0 bases from J, leaving 16 bases between. From germline, CDR1 is SQVTM and CDR2 ANQGSEA. The CDR3 totals 14 residues. The CDR3 sequence is CSFAGTQVNTEAFF. In nucleotides, the CDR3 is TGCAGCTTTGCAGGGACCCAAGTGAACACTGAAGCTTTCTTT. Drawing the rest from reference TRBV29-1 and TRBJ1-1, the complete variable domain is SAVISQKPSRDICQRGTSLTIQCQVDSQVTMMFWYRQQPGQSLTLIATANQGSEATYESGFVIDKFPISRPNLTFSTLTVSNMSPEDSSIYLCSFAGTQVNTEAFFGQGTRLTVV.

In this sample, this clonotype turned up many times. V and J are TRBV20-1 and TRBJ2-3, with D perhaps TRBD1 (5 bases). V dropped 3 bases and J dropped 4 bases, with 14 bases sitting between them. This CDR3 has 14 amino acids. Germline V gene sequence: CDR1 DFQATT, CDR2 SNEGSKA (reference sequence). The CDR3 DNA reads TGCAGTGCTAGGACAGCCCACGGAGCAGATACGCAGTATTTT. Protein: CSARTAHGADTQYF.

The chain uses TRBV15 and TRBJ1-4; D call uncertain. Looked up from germline, CDR1 is LNHNV and CDR2 is YYDKDF (reference sequence). The CDR3 length is 16 residues. The ends were cut back, 0 bases at V and 5 bases at J, with 13 bases in the middle. The CDR3 protein is CATSRDFLGGNEKLFF. Here the CDR3 DNA reads TGTGCCACCAGCAGAGATTTTCTCGGAGGCAATGAAAAACTGTTTTTT.

Only a few counts were recorded for this clonotype. The V call is TRBV12-3 or TRBV12-4, the J call TRBJ1-4; the D is unclear. Trimming removed 7 bases at V and 4 bases at J, with 13 bases between. This CDR3 region has 14 residues. In DNA form, the CDR3 reads TGTGCCAGCACTCGGACCGCTCTTAATGAAAAACTGTTTTTT. Translation: CASTRTALNEKLFF.

This clonotype appeared many times. The V and J genes are TRBV5-6 and TRBJ1-1, with D maybe TRBD1 (6 bases). The CDR3 spans 18 residues. V dropped 1 base and J dropped 6 bases, with 25 bases sitting between them. CDR1 is SGHDT and CDR2 is YYEEEE in the germline V gene. The DNA for the CDR3 is TGTGCCAGCAGCTTGACAGGGCCAAACGATGTCATACTCTCTGAAGCTTTCTTT. This gives the protein CASSLTGPNDVILSEAFF.

This clonotype was picked up many times. The CDR3 nucleotides are TGCAGCGTTGTGTCGTCCGGGACAGTCGAGCAGTACTTC. It yields the protein CSVVSSGTVEQYF. The genes are TRBV29-1 and TRBJ2-7; 7 bases agree with TRBD1. This CDR3 has 13 residues. From germline, CDR1 is SQVTM and CDR2 ANQGSEA. V lost 4 bases and J lost 6; bases outside the gene matches: 9.

This sequence joins TRBV5-1 and TRBJ2-3; a possible D gene is TRBD1 (5 bases). The CDR3 has 16 residues. V was pared by 0 bases and J by 2 bases, with 13 bases between. The germline gives CDR1 SGHRS, CDR2 YFSETQ. The CDR3 nucleotides read TGCGCCAGCAGCTTGGGACAGTTGAGGACCACAGATACGCAGTATTTT. It specifies CASSLGQLRTTDTQYF. Variable domain in full (rest from reference TRBV5-1 and TRBJ2-3): KAGVTQTPRYLIKTRGQQVTLSCSPISGHRSVSWYQQTPGQGLQFLFEYFSETQRNKGNFPGRFSGRQFSNSRSEMNVSTLELGDSALYLCASSLGQLRTTDTQYFGPGTRLTVL.

This clonotype was seen ten or more times. The chain combines TRBV12-3 or TRBV12-4 with TRBJ2-7; 7 nucleotides line up with TRBD1. This CDR3 has 13 residues. Losses at the gene ends were 4 bases for V and 3 bases for J; bases not matched to a gene: 3. CDR3 sequence: CASSWDSLYEQYF. The CDR3 DNA follows: TGTGCCAGCAGTTGGGACAGCCTCTACGAGCAGTACTTC.

This clonotype was counted a few times. The rearrangement links TRBV2 to TRBJ1-1; D is uncertain. The length of the CDR3 is 14 residues. Germline-derived CDR1 and CDR2 are SNHLY and FYNNEI. V was cut by 6 bases and J by 0 bases, with 11 bases left in between. The CDR3 DNA reads TGTGCCAGCAGGGTGACACTCCTGAACACTGAAGCTTTCTTT. Translating it yields CASRVTLLNTEAFF.

The chain carries TRBV5-1 and TRBJ1-5; 7 nucleotides agree with TRBD1. The CDR3 runs to 15 residues. The germline V gene has CDR1 SGHRS and CDR2 YFSETQ. Trimming cost V 0 bases and J 10 bases; bases outside gene matches: 10. The CDR3 DNA follows: TGCGCCAGCAGCTTGGGTGACAGGGACTTGGGACCCCAGCATTTT. Translating it yields CASSLGDRDLGPQHF.

The rearrangement links TRBV5-1 to TRBJ2-7; TRBD1 aligns across 9 bases. The CDR3 runs 19 residues. Germline V gene data show CDR1 as SGHRS and CDR2 as YFSETQ. V was pared by 4 bases and J by 4 bases, with 21 bases of the junction left unmatched. This CDR3 reads CASSAPGQGMRILRYEQYV. For the CDR3, the DNA is TGCGCCAGCAGCGCACCGGGACAGGGTATGAGAATCCTTAGGTACGAGCAGTACGTC.

This clonotype has at least ten counts. This chain connects TRBV10-3 to TRBJ2-5; D call uncertain. The germline gives CDR1 ENHRY, CDR2 SYGVKD. Between the trimmed V and J ends, which lost 4 bases and 2 bases, there was a span of 2 bases. CDR3 size: 11 residues. The CDR3 nucleotides read TGTGCCATCAGTGTACAAGAGACCCAGTACTTC. It is translated as CAISVQETQYF.

This clonotype was found many times. V is TRBV20-1 and J is TRBJ2-3; D call uncertain. CDR1 and CDR2 (germline): DFQATT, SNEGSKA (reference sequence). The CDR3 spans 12 residues. Trimming left V 4 bases short and J 6 bases short, with 11 bases between. CDR3 residues: CSAMDEADTQYF. The CDR3, as DNA: TGCAGTGCTATGGACGAAGCGGATACGCAGTATTTT.

A few counts support this clonotype. The chain uses TRBV29-1 and TRBJ2-2; TRBD1 matches at 9 bases. V dropped 2 bases and J dropped 2; count of bases not matched to a gene: 0. CDR3 length equals 14 residues. Germline CDR1 and CDR2: SQVTM and ANQGSEA. This chain's CDR3 is CSVETGGNTGELFF. Here the CDR3 DNA reads TGCAGCGTTGAAACAGGGGGCAACACCGGGGAGCTGTTTTTT.

This clonotype was detected a few times. The chain carries TRBV11-2 and TRBJ2-7; D is uncertain. The CDR3 extends over 13 amino acids. Trimming took off 6 bases at V and 2 bases at J, with 11 bases between the two ends. Germline CDR1 SGHAT, CDR2 FQNNGV. Here the CDR3 DNA reads TGTGCCAGCAGATCGTTACGGACCTACGAGCAGTACTTC. Protein: CASRSLRTYEQYF.

This clonotype was seen a single time. The rearrangement uses TRBV13 and TRBJ2-2, with D perhaps TRBD2 (6 bases). From germline, CDR1 is PRHDT and CDR2 FYEKMQ (reference sequence). The V end lost 5 bases, the J end lost 4 bases, and 11 bases lay between the germline ends. CDR3 size: 14 residues. Here the CDR3 reads CASSTLGGTGELFF. The CDR3 DNA follows: TGTGCCAGCAGCACACTCGGGGGCACCGGGGAGCTGTTTTTT.

There are many counts of this clonotype. V and J are TRBV7-2 and TRBJ2-1, with D maybe TRBD1 (6 bases). Germline loops: CDR1 SGHTA, CDR2 FQGNSA. This CDR3 has 15 amino acids. V lost 4 bases to trimming and J lost 4 bases, with 14 bases between them. The CDR3 DNA reads TGTGCCAGCAGCTCGGTGGACAGACAATACAATGAGCAGTTCTTC. It specifies CASSSVDRQYNEQFF.

This clonotype was detected only a few times. The rearrangement joins TRBV24-1 to TRBJ2-1, with D unclear. The CDR3 spans 16 residues. V was shortened by 4 bases and J by 6 bases, with 18 bases between the two germline ends. Germline CDR1 is KGHDR and CDR2 is SFDVKD. CDR3 DNA: TGTGCCACCAGTGAGGCCCGGTTTCAAGGTGGCAATGAGCAGTTCTTC. This translates into CATSEARFQGGNEQFF.

This clonotype was picked up a small number of times. The chain couples TRBV7-2 to TRBJ2-7; D is perhaps TRBD1 (6 bases). Germline assignment: CDR1 SGHTA and CDR2 FQGNSA. The CDR3 has 15 amino acids. V lost 3 bases and J lost 0, with 12 bases in between. Here the CDR3 reads CASSFTGYGSYEQYF. The CDR3 coding sequence is TGTGCCAGCAGCTTTACAGGGTACGGCTCCTACGAGCAGTACTTC.

The sample holds a few counts of this clonotype. The chain couples TRBV12-3 or TRBV12-4 to TRBJ1-1; the match to TRBD1 covers 11 bases. The CDR3 extends over 16 amino acids. Trimming removed 5 bases from V and 4 bases from J; junction bases left unmatched: 9. Here the CDR3 reads CASSHRTGGSGTEAFF. The CDR3 nucleotides are TGTGCCAGCAGTCATAGGACAGGGGGCTCGGGCACTGAAGCTTTCTTT.

J is TRBJ2-5 and V is TRBV5-1, with 10 bases identical to TRBD2. CDR1 and CDR2 from the germline V gene are SGHRS and YFSETQ. The length of the CDR3 is 16 residues. The trim removed 4 bases at V and 4 bases at J, leaving 10 bases unmatched. The CDR3 reads CASSLLGLAEGETQYF. As DNA, the CDR3 is TGCGCCAGCAGCCTCCTCGGACTAGCGGAGGGAGAGACCCAGTACTTC.

To note about this clonotype: A junction end diverges from the germline sequence, so it may reflect a read error. The chain has TRBV5-6 and TRBJ2-5, with D possibly being TRBD1 (5 bases). The germline gives CDR1 SGHDT, CDR2 YYEEEE. The CDR3 is 13 amino acids. The CDR3 nucleotides read TGTGCCGGCAGCTTTGGGGCAGAAGAGACCCAGTACTTC. Protein product: CAGSFGAEETQYF.